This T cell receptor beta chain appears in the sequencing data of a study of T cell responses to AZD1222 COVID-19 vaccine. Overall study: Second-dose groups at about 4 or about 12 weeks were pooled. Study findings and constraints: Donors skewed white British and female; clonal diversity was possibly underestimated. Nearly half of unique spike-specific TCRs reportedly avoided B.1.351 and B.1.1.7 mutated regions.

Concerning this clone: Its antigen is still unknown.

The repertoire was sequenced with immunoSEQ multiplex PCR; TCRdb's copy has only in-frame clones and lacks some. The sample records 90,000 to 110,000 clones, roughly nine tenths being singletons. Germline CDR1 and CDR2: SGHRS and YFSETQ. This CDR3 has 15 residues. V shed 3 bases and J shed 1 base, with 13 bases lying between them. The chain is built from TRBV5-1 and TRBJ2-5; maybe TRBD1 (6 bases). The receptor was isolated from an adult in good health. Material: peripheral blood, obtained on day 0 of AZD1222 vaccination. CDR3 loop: CASSWLGQFQETQYF. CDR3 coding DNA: TGCGCCAGCAGCTGGCTAGGACAGTTCCAAGAGACCCAGTACTTC.